These 30 T cell receptor beta chains were sequenced from one sample in a study of cytomegalovirus exposure and HLA in healthy donors. 60 Vbeta and 13 Jbeta primers were used in PCR. Assay: immunoSEQ multiplex PCR; the TCRdb copy retains only in-frame clones and omits some. The sample records about 140,000 clones, 76% being singletons. The sequenced material came from PBMCs. Receptors originate from a male donor in good health and CMV-seronegative.

The chain joins TRBV6-6 to TRBJ2-7, with 8 bases matching TRBD1. Germline CDR1 is MNHNY and CDR2 is SVGAGI (reference sequence). The CDR3 runs 15 residues. Losses at the gene ends were 2 bases for V and 2 bases for J; bases not matched to a gene: 5. The CDR3 loop reads CASSYETGETYEQYF. CDR3 in DNA: TGTGCCAGCAGTTACGAGACAGGGGAAACCTACGAGCAGTACTTC.

This clone was observed a single time. This chain links TRBV6-6 with TRBJ2-7; 8 bases are a match to TRBD2. The CDR3 totals 13 residues. V dropped 7 bases and J dropped 5; count of bases not matched to a gene: 7. Germline-derived CDR1 and CDR2 are MNHNY and SVGAGI (reference sequence). CDR3 sequence: CASIGGGGHEQYF. CDR3 in DNA: TGTGCCAGCATCGGGGGGGGCGGGCACGAGCAGTACTTC.

This sequence joins TRBV5-1 and TRBJ2-7; 14 bases align to TRBD2. The CDR3 is 16 residues long. With V trimmed by 0 bases and J by 6 bases, 5 bases remained unmatched. The germline CDR1 and CDR2 sequences are SGHRS and YFSETQ. The CDR3 nucleotides read TGCGCCAGCAGCTTGGGCTCGGGACTAGCGGGAGTCGAGCAGTACTTC. This translates into CASSLGSGLAGVEQYF.

This sequence joins TRBV30 and TRBJ2-7, with 10 bases identical to TRBD2. V lost 3 bases to trimming and J lost 3 bases; unmatched junction nucleotides: 5. Germline V gives CDR1 GTSNPN, CDR2 SVGIG (reference sequence). This CDR3 is 14 amino acids long. The CDR3 DNA is TGTGCCTGGAGGGATACTAGCGGGAACTACGAGCAGTACTTC. The encoded protein is CAWRDTSGNYEQYF.

This clone was found a few times. The chain links TRBV30 to TRBJ2-1; 12 nucleotides match TRBD2. Trimming cost V 3 bases and J 0 bases; bases outside gene matches: 18. This CDR3 contains 21 residues. Germline values: CDR1 GTSNPN, CDR2 SVGIG (reference sequence). CDR3 nucleotide sequence: TGTGCCTGGAGAATTTCTCCTGGCCTAGCGGGGGGGTTGAGCTCCTACAATGAGCAGTTCTTC. Translation: CAWRISPGLAGGLSSYNEQFF.

The J gene is TRBJ2-2, the V gene TRBV7-9; TRBD2 matches at 10 bases. Losses at the gene ends were 5 bases for V and 3 bases for J; bases not matched to a gene: 15. The CDR3 consists of 19 residues. CDR1 SEHNR and CDR2 FQNEAQ come from the germline V gene (reference sequence). The DNA of the CDR3 is TGTGCCAGCAGCCTAATCGGGAAGCGGGGGGGCTCGGACACCGGGGAGCTGTTTTTT. Amino acid sequence: CASSLIGKRGGSDTGELFF.

This clone was detected only once. V and J are TRBV27 and TRBJ2-3, with TRBD2 as a possible D gene (6 bases). Germline-derived CDR1 and CDR2 are MNHEY and SMNVEV (reference sequence). CDR3 length: 11 amino acids. The V end lost 6 bases, the J end lost 7 bases, and 8 bases lay between the germline ends. The CDR3 protein is CASRGGNTQYF. Written as DNA, the CDR3 is TGTGCCAGCAGGGGGGGAAATACGCAGTATTTT.

This clone was picked up a small number of times. This chain links TRBV4-3 with TRBJ2-7; the D gene is possibly TRBD1 (6 bases). This CDR3 has 15 amino acids. Trimming removed 3 bases at V and 1 base at J, with 13 bases between. Germline CDR1 and CDR2: LGHNA and YSLEER. The CDR3 region is CASSQVAGDSYEQYF. The CDR3 bases are TGCGCCAGCAGCCAGGTTGCAGGGGATTCCTACGAGCAGTACTTC.

The chain combines TRBV7-9 with TRBJ2-2, with D unclear. Trimming shortened V by 4 bases and J by 0 bases, and 15 bases separated the two germline ends. Germline CDR1 SEHNR, CDR2 FQNEAQ (reference sequence). The CDR3 totals 17 residues. This chain's CDR3 is CASSSDLGVPNTGELFF. The DNA for the CDR3 is TGTGCCAGCAGCTCCGATCTTGGAGTCCCGAACACCGGGGAGCTGTTTTTT.

The chain recombines TRBV4-1 with TRBJ2-7; 9 bases line up with TRBD1. The CDR3 loop spans 14 amino acids. Germline CDR1 and CDR2: MGHRA and YSYEKL. V shed 2 bases and J 3 bases; nucleotides not matched to a gene: 2. The DNA of the CDR3 is TGCGCCAGCAGCCAAAAGACAGGGGGCTACGAGCAGTACTTC. It translates to CASSQKTGGYEQYF.

The genes are TRBV7-2 and TRBJ2-1, with TRBD2 matching 15 bases. CDR3 length equals 15 residues. V lost 5 bases, J lost 7 bases, and 3 bases stayed unmatched. Germline CDR1 reads SGHTA; CDR2 reads FQGNSA. The CDR3 nucleotides are TGTGCCAGCAGCCTAGGACTAGCGGGGGGGAATGAGCAGTTCTTC. Protein: CASSLGLAGGNEQFF.

With regard to this clone: At one end, the junction sequence differs from germline, possibly due to a read error. The sample carries other DNA sequences with the same CDR3. The chain combines TRBV19 with TRBJ1-6, with D tentatively TRBD1 (5 bases). Germline V gives CDR1 LNHDA, CDR2 SQIVND (reference sequence). This CDR3 has 15 amino acids. The CDR3 DNA is TGTGCCAGTAGTATCGGTGCGGGGGTACATTCGCCCCTCCACTTT. This encodes CASSIGAGVHSPLHF. Filled out from reference TRBV19 and TRBJ1-6, the complete variable domain reads DGGITQSPKYLFRKEGQNVTLSCEQNLNHDAMYWYRQDPGQGLRLIYYSQIVNDFQKGDIAEGYSVSREKKESFPLTVTSAQKNPTAFYLCASSIGAGVHSPLHFGNGTRLTVT.

The chain uses TRBV6-6 and TRBJ1-1, with D perhaps matching TRBD1 (5 bases). Germline CDR1 and CDR2: MNHNY and SVGAGI (reference sequence). V lost 2 bases and J 4 bases, leaving 11 bases between the germline ends. This CDR3 is 14 amino acids long. Written as DNA, the CDR3 is TGTGCCAGCAGTTACGGAGGGGTATCCACTGAAGCTTTCTTT. Translated, it gives CASSYGGVSTEAFF.

The V and J genes are TRBV28 and TRBJ1-2; 9 bases map to TRBD1. The CDR3 contains 14 residues. With 10 bases clipped from V and 3 bases from J, the junction kept 9 bases outside the gene matches. The V gene's germline CDR1 is MDHEN and CDR2 SYDVKM. The DNA of the CDR3 is TGTGCCAACCGTCCGGGACAGGGAGACTATGGCTACACCTTC. This sequence encodes CANRPGQGDYGYTF.

The chain links TRBV13 to TRBJ2-6; 7 bases align to TRBD1. Germline V gene lookup returns CDR1 PRHDT and CDR2 FYEKMQ (reference sequence). This CDR3 is 19 amino acids long. The trim removed 4 bases at V and 2 bases at J, leaving 14 bases unmatched. Written as DNA, the CDR3 is TGTGCCAGCAGCTCCGCCCCCCAGACAGGGTTAGCTGGGGCCAACGTCCTGACTTTC. This translates into CASSSAPQTGLAGANVLTF.

The chain is built from TRBV4-1 and TRBJ2-5; 11 bases agree with TRBD1. After removal of 3 bases from V and 5 bases from J, the junction contained 8 bases not matched to a gene. The CDR3 contains 16 residues. The germline gives CDR1 MGHRA, CDR2 YSYEKL. CDR3 amino acids: CASSQAGTGGGETQYF. The CDR3 DNA reads TGCGCCAGCAGCCAGGCCGGGACAGGGGGTGGCGAGACCCAGTACTTC.

This sequence joins TRBV2 and TRBJ1-5; 8 nucleotides match TRBD1. Germline V gene lookup returns CDR1 SNHLY and CDR2 FYNNEI. V shed 7 bases, J shed 6 bases, and the junction held 14 bases outside the gene matches. The CDR3 totals 16 residues. The CDR3 DNA sequence: TGTGCCAGCATCGGGGCAGGGGGCCGTTCGAGTCAGCCCCAGCATTTT. Protein: CASIGAGGRSSQPQHF.

The chain links TRBV5-8 to TRBJ2-1; D may be TRBD1 (5 bases). The germline V gene has CDR1 SGHTS and CDR2 YDEGEE. This CDR3 is 15 amino acids long. V was pared by 1 base and J by 9 bases, with 17 bases between. CDR3 region: CASSLRAGYRGEQFF. CDR3 sequence (DNA): TGTGCCAGCAGCTTGAGGGCAGGCTATAGGGGTGAGCAGTTCTTC.

The chain combines TRBV7-9 with TRBJ1-1; TRBD1 might be the D (5 bases). The germline V gene has CDR1 SEHNR and CDR2 FQNEAQ (reference sequence). V was shortened by 11 bases and J by 0 bases, with 19 bases between the two germline ends. The CDR3 covers 15 residues. Here the CDR3 reads CALHSTGALNTEAFF. CDR3 bases: TGTGCCTTGCATAGCACAGGAGCCTTGAACACTGAAGCTTTCTTT.

V usage is TRBV5-1 and J usage is TRBJ1-3, with 11 bases that match TRBD1. This CDR3 region has 18 residues. Germline V CDR1 and CDR2: SGHRS, YFSETQ. V lost 4 bases to trimming and J lost 1 base; unmatched junction nucleotides: 10. CDR3 sequence reads: CASSPGIGTGGSGNTIYF. The CDR3 coding sequence is TGCGCCAGCAGCCCGGGTATAGGGACAGGGGGATCTGGAAACACCATATATTTT. Full variable domain (outside the CDR3, taken from reference TRBV5-1 and TRBJ1-3): KAGVTQTPRYLIKTRGQQVTLSCSPISGHRSVSWYQQTPGQGLQFLFEYFSETQRNKGNFPGRFSGRQFSNSRSEMNVSTLELGDSALYLCASSPGIGTGGSGNTIYFGEGSWLTVV.

The chain joins TRBV5-1 to TRBJ1-1; D unclear. V lost 0 bases, J lost 1 base, and 16 bases lay in between. Germline loops: CDR1 SGHRS, CDR2 YFSETQ. CDR3 length: 17 residues. The CDR3 region is CASSLASAGTRNTEAFF. The CDR3 bases are TGCGCCAGCAGCTTGGCCTCGGCGGGTACCAGGAACACTGAAGCTTTCTTT.

This rearrangement joins TRBV28 to TRBJ1-2, with TRBD1 as a possible D gene (6 bases). Deletions cut 7 bases from V and 8 bases from J, with 26 bases between. Per germline, CDR1 MDHEN and CDR2 SYDVKM. The CDR3 loop spans 16 amino acids. The CDR3 sequence: CASTGGGADGTGGYTF. Here the CDR3 DNA reads TGTGCCAGCACCGGGGGGGGCGCGGATGGGACGGGGGGCTACACCTTC.

About this clone itself: A much larger clone differs from this one at a single base, so this may be a read error. The chain couples TRBV7-9 to TRBJ2-3; 16 bases match TRBD2. The CDR3 length is 16 residues. V gave up 5 bases and J gave up 4 bases; unmatched junction bases: 3. Germline V gene data show CDR1 as SEHNR and CDR2 as FQNEAQ (reference sequence). The CDR3 DNA sequence: TGTGCCAGCAGCCTAGGGACTAGCGGGGGGGCAGATACGCAGTATTTT. It encodes CASSLGTSGGADTQYF.

This chain connects TRBV30 to TRBJ1-1; a possible D gene is TRBD1 (6 bases). The CDR3 covers 14 residues. V lost 8 bases and J lost 6, with 22 bases in between. In germline, CDR1 is GTSNPN, CDR2 SVGIG (reference sequence). The DNA of the CDR3 is TGTGCCGCACCCTCCGGAACAGGGTCCGCTGAAGCTTTCTTT. Translated, it gives CAAPSGTGSAEAFF.

V and J are TRBV7-6 and TRBJ1-6, with a possible D match to TRBD1 (6 bases). Trimming cost V 5 bases and J 7 bases, with 18 bases left between them. From germline, CDR1 is SGHVS and CDR2 FNYEAQ. The CDR3 is 16 amino acids. CDR3 bases: TGTGCCAGCAGCGGGGGGGGGCAGACATCGAATTCACCCCTCCACTTT. Translation: CASSGGGQTSNSPLHF. Filled out from reference TRBV7-6 and TRBJ1-6, the complete variable domain reads GAGVSQSPRYKVTKRGQDVALRCDPISGHVSLYWYRQALGQGPEFLTYFNYEAQQDKSGLPNDRFSAERPEGSISTLTIQRTEQRDSAMYRCASSGGGQTSNSPLHFGNGTRLTVT.

The V gene is TRBV18, the J gene TRBJ2-1; D perhaps matches TRBD1 (6 bases). The CDR3 is 14 residues long. V lost 4 bases and J 7 bases, leaving 14 bases between the germline ends. Germline CDR1 is KGHSH and CDR2 is LQKENI. The CDR3 region has the DNA TGTGCCAGCTCACGGACAGATGATTTAAATGAGCAGTTCTTC. Protein: CASSRTDDLNEQFF.

This chain connects TRBV4-3 to TRBJ2-7; no firm D call. Germline V gene data show CDR1 as LGHNA and CDR2 as YSLEER. V dropped 0 bases and J dropped 0 bases, with 9 bases sitting between them. This CDR3 spans 15 amino acids. Here the CDR3 reads CASSQELRRSYEQYF. CDR3 coding DNA: TGCGCCAGCAGCCAAGAGTTGAGGCGCTCCTACGAGCAGTACTTC.

CDR3 nucleotides: TGTGCCAGCAGTTACTCTTGGCAGAACACTGAAGCTTTCTTT. Encoded protein: CASSYSWQNTEAFF. The J gene is TRBJ1-1, the V gene TRBV6-6; the D is unclear. The germline CDR1 and CDR2 sequences are MNHNY and SVGAGI (reference sequence). V lost 0 bases and J lost 1, with 6 bases in between. The CDR3 is 14 residues long.

The chain couples TRBV7-2 to TRBJ1-5, with no clear D. CDR1 SGHTA and CDR2 FQGNSA come from the germline V gene. The CDR3 is 12 residues long. Trimming stripped 4 bases from V and 5 bases from J, with 6 bases between. The CDR3 protein is CASSSSHQPQHF. CDR3 in DNA: TGTGCCAGCAGCTCGTCCCATCAGCCCCAGCATTTT.

The rearrangement uses TRBV6-5 and TRBJ1-2; 9 bases map to TRBD1. The CDR3 contains 15 residues. Germline assignment: CDR1 MNHEY and CDR2 SVGAGI. Trimming at V came to 6 bases and at J to 2 bases, leaving 7 bases not matched to a gene. Here the CDR3 reads CASRLLDRGNYGYTF. The DNA of the CDR3 is TGTGCCAGCAGGCTACTGGACAGGGGAAACTATGGCTACACCTTC.